The subject of this entry is one TCR beta chain. Its antigen is undetermined. Repertoires were generated with immunoSEQ multiplex PCR, while TCRdb's copy carries only in-frame clones and drops some. Among around 100,000 clones listed, approximately 90% were seen once. V gave up 4 bases and J gave up 0 bases, with 18 bases separating them. The CDR3 is 17 amino acids. The V gene's germline CDR1 is LGHDT and CDR2 YNNKEL (reference sequence). The data stem from a study of T cell responses to AZD1222 COVID-19 vaccine. Study-level background: Pooled together were second doses at about 4 or about 12 weeks.

Study outcomes and limitations: Only a handful of people who got AZD1222 tested seropositive at baseline. Mostly white British, mostly female donors; authors suggested clonal diversity may be underestimated. Dominant CD4 TCR responses targeted spike regions 160-218 and 743-854.

The genes are TRBV3-1 (or the pseudogene TRBV3-2) and TRBJ1-2, with D perhaps TRBD1 (5 bases). Sample: peripheral blood, taken on day 0 of AZD1222 vaccination. This clonotype was obtained from an adult in good health. The CDR3 nucleotides are TGTGCCAGCAGCCCCCTAGGGCAAGGGGAGACTAACTATGGCTACACCTTC. Translation: CASSPLGQGETNYGYTF.